This T cell receptor (beta chain) was observed in a study of T cell clonotyping in hematopoietic cell transplantation. Notes on the study in general: No sorting was done, leaving CD4 and CD8 contributions mixed.

Assay used: immunoSEQ multiplex PCR; TCRdb lists only in-frame clones, some missing. The sample lists approximately 20,000 clones, more than 65% occurring once. Comments on this clone: Its matching antigen is unknown.

The CDR3 covers 17 residues. Germline assignment: CDR1 MNHEY and CDR2 SMNVEV (reference sequence). Trimming left V 1 base short and J 2 bases short, with 15 bases between. The sequence was collected from a man in his 60s in good health. Some clones in this sample may be carry-over from other donors' samples. The V gene is TRBV27, the J gene TRBJ1-5; D possibly corresponds to TRBD1 (5 bases). The material sequenced was peripheral blood mononuclear cells. The CDR3 DNA reads as TGTGCCAGCAGTTTATGGTCGGGGGGAATTGGCAATCAGCCCCAGCATTTT. Protein product: CASSLWSGGIGNQPQHF.